This section outlines one T cell receptor (beta chain) sequence together with its context. This clonotype was detected only a few times. Its antigen remains undetermined. Base-call qualities are not available, and no considerably larger clone is one nucleotide away. The data were taken from a study of T-cell reconstitution after alpha-beta-depleted transplantation in children (dated by TCRdb to 2016 to 2018). About the full investigation: Using TCR repertoire profiling, the study quantitatively followed how T-cell immune reconstitution unfolded in children after TCRalphabeta/CD19-depleted allogeneic hematopoietic cell transplantation.

The method was PCR. The instrument was an Illumina HiSeq 2500. TCR library preparation used molecular barcoding, with unique molecular identifiers applied to normalize quantification of the TCRbeta repertoire. TCRdb reanalyzed the raw reads on its own, using fastp at Q25 for trimming and MiXCR for clone calling, and kept in-frame beta chains. Each CDR3 protein appears once, grouped with its most common genes and DNA. The sample table holds about 610,000 distinct CDR3 sequences, of which more than 9% were seen once. The ten top clones hold about 4.3% of the sample. The sequencing used PBMCs from the stem cell graft donor, collected from the stem cell graft. The clonotype was recovered from a human donor who donated a stem cell graft to a child with acute myeloid leukemia.

Here is the DNA: TGTGCCAGCAGTTACACCGGGGTTGAGAGTGGCTACACCTTC. Protein translation: CASSYTGVESGYTF. The V and J segments used are TRBV6-5 and TRBJ1-2; the D gene lacks a confident call. Between the V and J ends, shortened by 2 bases and 7 bases respectively, the junction contains 14 bases. In the germline V gene, CDR1 corresponds to MNHEY and CDR2 to SVGAGI. The CDR3 numbers 14 residues from cysteine through phenylalanine. The entry retains the CDR3 DNA only, 42 bases that are in frame from base 1.